This T cell receptor (beta chain) originates from a study of TIL therapy for anti-PD-1-resistant metastatic lung cancer. The CDR3 is 14 amino acids. V lost 11 bases to trimming and J lost 4 bases; unmatched junction nucleotides: 10. From germline, CDR1 is LNHDA and CDR2 SQIVND (reference sequence). As for time point: pre-treatment sample, taken before nivolumab and TIL therapy. This was the immunoSEQ v3 assay. Data came from immunoSEQ multiplex PCR; TCRdb stores just in-frame clones and leaves some out. Altogether nearly 60,000 clones are present, 73% being singletons, with the ten largest covering roughly 2%.

The chain employs TRBV19 and TRBJ2-1; 8 bases agree with TRBD2. The origin of this receptor is a person aged 25-85 years with non-small cell lung cancer. This specimen was blood, taken at baseline. Here the CDR3 reads CAATPGGEYNEQFF. The DNA for the CDR3 is TGTGCCGCCACCCCCGGGGGGGAATACAATGAGCAGTTCTTC.